This T cell receptor beta chain comes out of a study of cytomegalovirus exposure and HLA in healthy donors. Overall study: As released early, the data held 65 million to 90 million unique TCRs from HLA-typed donors. Study-level points and caveats: The authors later found TCR association rates varying by HLA locus, with DRB1 most and HLA-C fewest. A later analysis showed HLA-associated TCR beta chains outstripping equally common others in clonal expansion.

Researchers ran the PCR with 60 Vbeta and 13 Jbeta primers. Clones were read by immunoSEQ multiplex PCR, and TCRdb kept only the in-frame ones, dropping some. The sample comprises roughly 120,000 clones, 55% to 75% of which are singletons, and 1.6% rests with the top ten. With respect to this clone: As yet, its antigen is unknown.

V was cut by 2 bases and J by 6 bases, with 14 bases left in between. The CDR3 spans 15 residues. Germline V gives CDR1 SGHTA, CDR2 FQGNSA. The gene calls are TRBV7-2 and TRBJ1-5; D is perhaps TRBD1 (6 bases). The source material was PBMCs. This TCR derives from a young man in good health and CMV-seropositive. The CDR3 is CASSLSTGMGQPQHF. The CDR3 nucleotides are TGTGCCAGCAGCTTAAGTACAGGGATGGGTCAGCCCCAGCATTTT.